The 4 T cell receptor beta chains given below trace back to one sample, sequenced in a study of cytomegalovirus exposure and HLA in healthy donors. The PCR used 60 Vbeta and 13 Jbeta primers. Sequencing used immunoSEQ multiplex PCR; TCRdb keeps in-frame clones, though not all of them. Of some 180,000 clones in the sample, 70% to 80% are singletons; the top ten hold around 1.9%. The specimen was PBMCs. The receptor source for this set is a man aged 25 to 40 in good health and CMV-seronegative.

The J gene is TRBJ2-1, the V gene TRBV28, with 10 bases aligning to TRBD1. Unmatched junction bases numbered 6, after V lost 8 bases and J lost 8 bases. Germline CDR1 and CDR2: MDHEN and SYDVKM. The CDR3 is 13 residues long. CDR3 residues: CASGGQGLYEQFF. CDR3 bases: TGTGCCAGCGGGGGACAGGGGCTTTATGAGCAGTTCTTC. Full variable domain (rest looked up from reference TRBV28 and TRBJ2-1): DVKVTQSSRYLVKRTGEKVFLECVQDMDHENMFWYRQDPGLGLRLIYFSYDVKMKEKGDIPEGYSVSREKKERFSLILESASTNQTSMYLCASGGQGLYEQFFGPGTRLTVL.

In DNA, the CDR3 is TGTGCCAGCAGTGAATCCCTAGCGGGAGTGGGAAAAGATACGCAGTATTTT. Translating gives CASSESLAGVGKDTQYF. The chain recombines TRBV2 with TRBJ2-3; 10 nucleotides align to TRBD2. This CDR3 spans 17 amino acids. CDR1 SNHLY and CDR2 FYNNEI come from the germline V gene. The V gene end was trimmed by 2 bases and the J gene end by 5 bases; junction bases not matched to a gene: 10.

The chain links TRBV6-6 to TRBJ2-1; the match to TRBD1 covers 7 bases. CDR3 length: 15 residues. The germline V gene has CDR1 MNHNY and CDR2 SVGAGI (reference sequence). The V gene end was trimmed by 7 bases and the J gene end by 5 bases; junction bases not matched to a gene: 11. CDR3 residues: CASTTMVGGNNEQFF. The CDR3, as DNA: TGTGCCAGCACCACAATGGTAGGGGGCAACAATGAGCAGTTCTTC.

V gene TRBV5-1 combines with J gene TRBJ2-7; 9 bases agree with TRBD1. CDR1 is SGHRS, CDR2 YFSETQ, per germline. With 0 bases clipped from V and 6 bases from J, the junction kept 4 bases outside the gene matches. CDR3 size: 14 residues. CDR3 sequence reads: CASSLGTGVLEQYF. CDR3 nucleotide sequence: TGCGCCAGCAGCTTGGGGACAGGGGTACTCGAGCAGTACTTC.